The 28 T cell receptor beta chains in this list originate from one sample, sequenced in a study of OX40 agonist ivuxolimab in advanced cancers. Produced via immunoSEQ multiplex PCR; TCRdb's table is partial and in-frame only. The sample includes 45,000 to 65,000 clones, 87% of them seen just once. The sample in question was CD4+ or CD8+ T cells sorted from blood, obtained in a trial of the OX40 agonist ivuxolimab. Receptor source: an adult with an advanced solid tumor such as melanoma, head and neck, liver or kidney cancer.

The CDR3 region has the DNA TGTGCCAGCAGGATTTCTAACTATGGCTACACCTTC. Protein product: CASRISNYGYTF. V and J are TRBV6-5 and TRBJ1-2; no firm D call. The CDR3 totals 12 residues. V was cut by 6 bases and J by 0 bases, with 5 bases left in between. The V gene's germline CDR1 is MNHEY and CDR2 SVGAGI.

The chain links TRBV28 to TRBJ2-7; either TRBD1 or TRBD2 may supply D (6 bases each). From germline, CDR1 is MDHEN and CDR2 SYDVKM. Trimming cost V 5 bases and J 5 bases, with 16 bases left between them. This CDR3 has 14 residues. CDR3 DNA sequence: TGTGCCAGCAGTCGAACGCACCGGGGGCACGAGCAGTACGTC. This gives the protein CASSRTHRGHEQYV.

On this clone: Other DNA sequences in this specimen translate into the identical CDR3. This chain uses TRBV5-1 with TRBJ1-1, with D possibly matching TRBD1 (5 bases). V dropped 0 bases and J dropped 4 bases, with 10 bases sitting between them. Germline V gives CDR1 SGHRS, CDR2 YFSETQ. The length of the CDR3 is 14 residues. The CDR3: CASSLAGQGTEAFF. For the CDR3, the DNA is TGCGCCAGCAGCTTGGCCGGTCAGGGCACTGAAGCTTTCTTT. The full variable domain, completed using reference TRBV5-1 and TRBJ1-1, is KAGVTQTPRYLIKTRGQQVTLSCSPISGHRSVSWYQQTPGQGLQFLFEYFSETQRNKGNFPGRFSGRQFSNSRSEMNVSTLELGDSALYLCASSLAGQGTEAFFGQGTRLTVV.

The chain joins TRBV19 to TRBJ2-2; D is possibly TRBD1 or TRBD2 (5 bases each). V lost 10 bases, J lost 5 bases, and 17 bases lay in between. The CDR3 totals 14 residues. Germline values: CDR1 LNHDA, CDR2 SQIVND (reference sequence). Here the CDR3 reads CATGDASVTGELFF. The CDR3 nucleotides read TGTGCCACTGGGGACGCGAGCGTGACCGGGGAGCTGTTTTTT.

This clone is judged medium-sized. This sequence joins TRBV5-4 and TRBJ2-2; D is unclear. With 4 bases removed from V and 1 base from J, the gap between germline ends came to 11 bases. The V gene's germline CDR1 is SGHNT and CDR2 YYREEE (reference sequence). The CDR3 contains 15 residues. This CDR3 is CASSAGPMNTGELFF. CDR3 sequence (DNA): TGTGCCAGCAGCGCTGGACCGATGAACACCGGGGAGCTGTTTTTT. Full variable domain (missing parts from reference TRBV5-4 and TRBJ2-2): ETGVTQSPTHLIKTRGQQVTLRCSSQSGHNTVSWYQQALGQGPQFIFQYYREEENGRGNFPPRFSGLQFPNYSSELNVNALELDDSALYLCASSAGPMNTGELFFGEGSRLTVL.

The chain links TRBV29-1 to TRBJ2-7; 7 bases agree with TRBD1. The V gene's germline CDR1 is SQVTM and CDR2 ANQGSEA. The J segment lost 3 bases and the V segment lost 4 bases, leaving 6 bases of the junction unmatched. There are 13 residues in the CDR3. CDR3 loop: CSVVEGDSYEQYF. Here the CDR3 DNA reads TGCAGCGTTGTAGAGGGGGACAGCTACGAGCAGTACTTC.

CDR3 protein: CALLGKTQYF. The CDR3 region has the DNA TGTGCTCTCCTAGGGAAGACCCAGTACTTC. The V and J genes are TRBV6-4 and TRBJ2-5; D gene unclear. Germline loops: CDR1 MRHNA, CDR2 SNTAGT. The CDR3 sequence is 10 residues long.

The chain employs TRBV5-1 and TRBJ2-1; D uncertain. Trimming left V 4 bases short and J 0 bases short, with 8 bases between. CDR1 is SGHRS and CDR2 is YFSETQ in the germline V gene. The CDR3 sequence is 14 residues long. In nucleotides, the CDR3 is TGCGCCAGCAGCCTCCTTCCCTCCTACAATGAGCAGTTCTTC. Its translation: CASSLLPSYNEQFF.

V and J are TRBV28 and TRBJ1-1; 11 bases align to TRBD1. Germline-derived CDR1 and CDR2 are MDHEN and SYDVKM. Germline trimming cut 2 bases from V and 11 bases from J; bases unmatched to any gene: 7. The CDR3 is 14 amino acids. Here the CDR3 reads CASSLSGQGATAFF. The CDR3 nucleotides read TGTGCCAGCAGTTTAAGTGGACAGGGGGCGACGGCTTTCTTT.

The chain carries TRBV11-1 and TRBJ2-5; perhaps TRBD1 as D (5 bases). This CDR3 contains 12 residues. The V and J ends lost 7 bases and 5 bases respectively, with 11 bases between them. From germline, CDR1 is SGHAT and CDR2 FQDESV (reference sequence). The CDR3 DNA is TGTGCCAGCACAGGGAATTGGGAGACCCAGTACTTC. It yields the protein CASTGNWETQYF. Variable domain in full (rest from reference TRBV11-1 and TRBJ2-5): EAEVAQSPRYKITEKSQAVAFWCDPISGHATLYWYRQILGQGPELLVQFQDESVVDDSQLPKDRFSAERLKGVDSTLKIQPAELGDSAMYLCASTGNWETQYFGPGTRLLVL.

The genes are TRBV9 and TRBJ1-3; TRBD1 might be the D (5 bases). Trimming shortened V by 7 bases and J by 0 bases, and 14 bases separated the two germline ends. The CDR3 sequence is 15 residues long. The germline V gene has CDR1 SGDLS and CDR2 YYNGEE. The DNA for the CDR3 is TGTGCCAGCGCCCTCGGGGGGGGCTCTGGAAACACCATATATTTT. This gives the protein CASALGGGSGNTIYF. The complete variable domain, with remaining parts taken from reference TRBV9 and TRBJ1-3, reads DSGVTQTPKHLITATGQRVTLRCSPRSGDLSVYWYQQSLDQGLQFLIQYYNGEERAKGNILERFSAQQFPDLHSELNLSSLELGDSALYFCASALGGGSGNTIYFGEGSWLTVV.

The V gene is TRBV19, the J gene TRBJ2-7; tentative D call: TRBD2 (7 bases). This CDR3 is built from 14 residues. The germline gives CDR1 LNHDA, CDR2 SQIVND (reference sequence). Trimming left V 8 bases short and J 1 base short, with 15 bases between. The CDR3 is CASSLGGQSYEQYF. The CDR3 bases are TGTGCCAGTTCTCTGGGGGGGCAGTCCTACGAGCAGTACTTC.

The rearrangement uses TRBV14 and TRBJ2-2; 7 nucleotides align to TRBD1. The CDR3 runs to 17 residues. V lost 1 base and J lost 0; bases outside the gene matches: 5. The germline CDR1 and CDR2 sequences are SGHDN and FVKESK. This CDR3 is CASSQVGQVANTGELFF. In nucleotides, the CDR3 is TGTGCCAGCAGCCAAGTTGGACAGGTGGCGAACACCGGGGAGCTGTTTTTT.

The chain carries TRBV28 and TRBJ2-2; 8 bases align to TRBD2. V lost 6 bases and J lost 3; bases outside the gene matches: 12. Germline V gives CDR1 MDHEN, CDR2 SYDVKM. This CDR3 region has 17 residues. This chain's CDR3 is CASSLDRQRGYTGELFF. Written as DNA, the CDR3 is TGTGCCAGCAGCCTGGACCGTCAGCGGGGGTACACCGGGGAGCTGTTTTTT.

V gene TRBV2 combines with J gene TRBJ2-3; 8 bases fit TRBD2. The CDR3 totals 13 residues. Trimming took 11 bases from V and 3 from J; bases not matched to a gene: 7. CDR1 is SNHLY, CDR2 FYNNEI, per germline. This chain's CDR3 is CASLAVLTDTQYF. In DNA form, the CDR3 reads TGTGCCTCACTAGCGGTGCTAACAGATACGCAGTATTTT. Full variable domain (remainder filled in from reference TRBV2 and TRBJ2-3): EPEVTQTPSHQVTQMGQEVILRCVPISNHLYFYWYRQILGQKVEFLVSFYNNEISEKSEIFDDQFSVERPDGSNFTLKIRSTKLEDSAMYFCASLAVLTDTQYFGPGTRLTVL.

The genes are TRBV6-1 and TRBJ2-1, with D uncertain. CDR3 length: 11 amino acids. Between the trimmed V and J ends, which lost 4 bases and 7 bases, there was a span of 5 bases. Per the germline V gene, CDR1 is MNHNS and CDR2 is SASEGT. CDR3 sequence: CASSAKNEQFF. For the CDR3, the DNA is TGTGCCAGCAGTGCGAAAAATGAGCAGTTCTTC.

This chain connects TRBV14 to TRBJ2-2; D is unresolved. The ends were cut back, 5 bases at V and 6 bases at J, with 7 bases in the middle. Germline V gives CDR1 SGHDN, CDR2 FVKESK. CDR3 size: 12 residues. This CDR3 reads CASSEWAGELFF. The CDR3 region has the DNA TGTGCCAGCAGCGAGTGGGCCGGGGAGCTGTTTTTT.

This rearrangement joins TRBV11-3 to TRBJ2-3; 9 bases fit TRBD1. The germline V gene encodes CDR1 SGHNT and CDR2 YENEEA. V shed 0 bases, J shed 5 bases, and the junction held 6 bases outside the gene matches. The CDR3 sequence is 16 residues long. The chain's CDR3 is CASSLDSGTGQDTQYF. In nucleotides, the CDR3 is TGTGCCAGCAGCTTAGACTCCGGGACAGGGCAAGATACGCAGTATTTT.

CDR3 DNA sequence: TGTGCCAGCAGCACACTAGCGGGGGGTCTTTCCTACAATGAGCAGTTCTTC. This sequence encodes CASSTLAGGLSYNEQFF. The J gene is TRBJ2-1, the V gene TRBV7-2, with 12 nucleotides matching TRBD2. V shed 5 bases, J shed 1 base, and the junction held 6 bases outside the gene matches. The CDR3 is 17 residues long. Germline values: CDR1 SGHTA, CDR2 FQGNSA.

The genes are TRBV28 and TRBJ2-6; 9 bases match TRBD1. Germline values: CDR1 MDHEN, CDR2 SYDVKM. The CDR3 is 16 amino acids. The V segment lost 3 bases and the J segment 0 bases; nucleotides outside the gene matches: 0. The CDR3 DNA follows: TGTGCCAGCAGTTTGGACAGGGGCTCTGGGGCCAACGTCCTGACTTTC. This sequence encodes CASSLDRGSGANVLTF.

This clone has a single count. The chain recombines TRBV4-2 with TRBJ1-6; 8 positions agree with TRBD1. The ends lost 0 bases at V and 5 bases at J; junction bases unmatched: 9. This CDR3 spans 18 amino acids. Germline CDR1 LGHNA, CDR2 YNFKEQ. CDR3 amino acids: CASSQDGGTGRNNSPLHF. The CDR3 bases are TGTGCCAGCAGCCAAGACGGGGGGACAGGTAGAAATAATTCACCCCTCCACTTT.

This chain connects TRBV4-2 to TRBJ2-1; D could derive from TRBD1 or TRBD2 (5 bases each). Germline-derived CDR1 and CDR2 are LGHNA and YNFKEQ. V was cut by 4 bases and J by 1 base, with 11 bases left in between. The CDR3 loop spans 15 amino acids. The CDR3 protein is CASSPRDGSYNEQFF. CDR3 DNA sequence: TGTGCCAGCAGCCCTCGGGACGGGTCCTACAATGAGCAGTTCTTC.

This chain uses TRBV6-1 with TRBJ2-5; no definite D call. This CDR3 comprises 15 residues. V was trimmed by 8 bases and J by 1 base, leaving 17 bases between them. The V gene's germline CDR1 is MNHNS and CDR2 SASEGT. CDR3 region: CASGIGLLSQETQYF. CDR3 nucleotide sequence: TGTGCCAGCGGGATAGGGCTCCTTAGCCAAGAGACCCAGTACTTC.

The chain joins TRBV19 to TRBJ1-1, with 10 bases lining up with TRBD1. The germline V gene encodes CDR1 LNHDA and CDR2 SQIVND (reference sequence). This CDR3 has 14 amino acids. J lost 2 bases, V lost 9 bases, and 6 bases had no gene match. CDR3 protein: CASTTGGENTEAFF. The CDR3 DNA reads as TGTGCCAGCACGACAGGGGGCGAAAACACTGAAGCTTTCTTT.

V usage is TRBV7-9 and J usage is TRBJ2-7, with 10 bases identical to TRBD1. The CDR3 runs 15 residues. Trimming took 2 bases from V and 6 from J; bases not matched to a gene: 7. Germline lookup yields CDR1 SEHNR and CDR2 FQNEAQ (reference sequence). CDR3 DNA: TGTGCCAGCAGCTTATCCGGGACAGGGGTTTTCGAGCAGTACTTC. It translates to CASSLSGTGVFEQYF.

This chain connects TRBV11-2 to TRBJ2-7, with a possible D match to TRBD2 (5 bases). Trimming stripped 3 bases from V and 2 bases from J, with 17 bases between. Per germline, CDR1 SGHAT and CDR2 FQNNGV. The CDR3 runs 16 residues. This CDR3 reads CASSFKQSGWAYEQYF. CDR3 DNA sequence: TGTGCCAGCAGCTTCAAACAGAGCGGTTGGGCCTACGAGCAGTACTTC.

This clone was observed once. The gene calls are TRBV28 and TRBJ2-3, with 9 bases that match TRBD2. The CDR3 length is 14 residues. The V and J ends lost 4 bases and 8 bases, in that order; junction bases with no gene match: 7. In germline, CDR1 is MDHEN, CDR2 SYDVKM. CDR3 amino acids: CASSCRAGGCTQYF. CDR3 nucleotides: TGTGCCAGCAGTTGTCGAGCGGGAGGTTGTACGCAGTATTTT.

The genes are TRBV5-4 and TRBJ1-2, with 7 nucleotides matching TRBD1. V was clipped by 2 bases and J by 8 bases; unmatched bases: 9. The CDR3 covers 14 residues. Germline V lookup: CDR1 SGHNT, CDR2 YYREEE (reference sequence). The CDR3 nucleotides are TGTGCCAGCAGCTTAACCGACAGGGTGGAGGGCTACACCTTC. As protein: CASSLTDRVEGYTF.